The 21 T cell receptor beta chains reported below all come from one sample, sequenced in a study of cytomegalovirus exposure and HLA in healthy donors. Primers: 60 Vbeta forward and 13 Jbeta reverse. Repertoires were generated with immunoSEQ multiplex PCR, while TCRdb's copy carries only in-frame clones and drops some. This sample yields 100,000 to 150,000 clones, of which approximately 80% are seen a single time; around 5.5% belongs to the top ten. What was sequenced was PBMCs. The receptors derive from a man younger than 30 in good health and CMV-seropositive.

The chain employs TRBV5-1 and TRBJ2-7; possible D gene TRBD2, 6 bases. Germline V gene lookup returns CDR1 SGHRS and CDR2 YFSETQ. Trimming removed 6 bases from V and 7 bases from J, with 23 bases in between. The CDR3 contains 15 residues. The DNA for the CDR3 is TGCGCCAGCACCCCTGGCGGAGGGGACCTTATGGAGCAGTACTTC. Its translation is CASTPGGGDLMEQYF.

J is TRBJ1-1 and V is TRBV19, with TRBD1 matching 10 bases. The CDR3 totals 15 residues. Germline-derived CDR1 and CDR2 are LNHDA and SQIVND (reference sequence). Unmatched junction bases numbered 9, after V lost 4 bases and J lost 7 bases. DNA for the CDR3: TGTGCCAGTAGTAGGGGGGGACAGGGGTTAAATGAAGCTTTCTTT. Translation gives CASSRGGQGLNEAFF.

V and J are TRBV5-1 and TRBJ1-6; D is uncertain. This CDR3 comprises 20 residues. Trimming took 0 bases from V and 0 from J, leaving 19 bases between them. Germline V gives CDR1 SGHRS, CDR2 YFSETQ. The CDR3 here is CASSLGTWTALSSYNSPLHF. CDR3 sequence (DNA): TGCGCCAGCAGCTTGGGGACTTGGACGGCATTAAGCTCCTATAATTCACCCCTCCACTTT.

V is TRBV28 and J is TRBJ1-5; D remains ambiguous. The germline V gene has CDR1 MDHEN and CDR2 SYDVKM. V lost 0 bases, J lost 3 bases, and 6 bases lay in between. The CDR3 runs 14 residues. CDR3 residues: CASSLWHFNQPQHF. For the CDR3, the DNA is TGTGCCAGCAGTTTATGGCACTTCAATCAGCCCCAGCATTTT. The full variable domain, rest sourced from reference TRBV28 and TRBJ1-5, is DVKVTQSSRYLVKRTGEKVFLECVQDMDHENMFWYRQDPGLGLRLIYFSYDVKMKEKGDIPEGYSVSREKKERFSLILESASTNQTSMYLCASSLWHFNQPQHFGDGTRLSIL.

This chain uses TRBV2 with TRBJ2-5; no definite D call. Trimming left V 0 bases short and J 7 bases short, with 6 bases between. Germline V gives CDR1 SNHLY, CDR2 FYNNEI. CDR3 length: 12 amino acids. The CDR3 here is CASSEAPGTQYF. DNA for the CDR3: TGTGCCAGCAGTGAAGCGCCCGGGACCCAGTACTTC.

V usage is TRBV6-5 and J usage is TRBJ1-2; tentatively, D is TRBD1 (5 bases). With 0 bases removed from V and 6 bases from J, the gap between germline ends came to 14 bases. The CDR3 covers 15 residues. Germline V gene lookup returns CDR1 MNHEY and CDR2 SVGAGI. CDR3 sequence reads: CASSYSLLRVDGYTF. In DNA, the CDR3 is TGTGCCAGCAGTTACTCGTTGCTCAGGGTGGATGGCTACACCTTC.

The chain joins TRBV18 to TRBJ1-5; TRBD1 matches 7 bases. The ends lost 3 bases at V and 4 bases at J; junction bases unmatched: 6. The CDR3 sequence is 15 residues long. Germline CDR1 is KGHSH and CDR2 is LQKENI. In nucleotides, the CDR3 is TGTGCCAGCTCACCTTCGACACAGGGGAATCAGCCCCAGCATTTT. Residues: CASSPSTQGNQPQHF.

This clone was seen only a few times. This chain uses TRBV6-5 with TRBJ1-5, with 8 bases lining up with TRBD1. The V gene's germline CDR1 is MNHEY and CDR2 SVGAGI. The junction had 8 bases not matched to a gene; V was cut back by 6 bases and J by 7 bases. CDR3 size: 14 residues. The CDR3 spells CASREDRGPQPQHF. In DNA form, the CDR3 reads TGTGCCAGCAGAGAAGACAGGGGACCACAGCCCCAGCATTTT.

The chain joins TRBV27 to TRBJ2-3, with 10 bases that match TRBD2. V lost 3 bases to trimming and J lost 2 bases; unmatched junction nucleotides: 11. Germline lookup yields CDR1 MNHEY and CDR2 SMNVEV (reference sequence). The CDR3 consists of 18 residues. The DNA for the CDR3 is TGTGCCAGCAGTTTCAGTCTTATAGCGGGAGGTTACACAGATACGCAGTATTTT. It specifies CASSFSLIAGGYTDTQYF.

V and J are TRBV30 and TRBJ1-2, with D unresolved. Trimming took 1 base from V and 4 from J, leaving 7 bases between them. Germline CDR1 GTSNPN, CDR2 SVGIG (reference sequence). The CDR3 runs to 12 residues. CDR3 in amino acids: CAWSDTPYGYTF. CDR3 sequence (DNA): TGTGCCTGGAGTGACACACCCTATGGCTACACCTTC.

The chain combines TRBV5-4 with TRBJ2-5; weak D call: TRBD2 (6 bases). CDR1 is SGHNT and CDR2 is YYREEE in the germline V gene (reference sequence). CDR3 length: 14 amino acids. Trimming left V 4 bases short and J 6 bases short, with 16 bases between. The CDR3 spells CASSPGASEQTQYF. In DNA form, the CDR3 reads TGTGCCAGCAGCCCCGGGGCTAGCGAGCAGACCCAGTACTTC.

The genes are TRBV6-5 and TRBJ1-1; possible D gene TRBD1, 5 bases. This CDR3 spans 13 amino acids. CDR1 MNHEY and CDR2 SVGAGI come from the germline V gene. The ends were cut back, 2 bases at V and 3 bases at J, with 7 bases in the middle. As DNA, the CDR3 is TGTGCCAGCAGTTACCAGGGCTACACTGAAGCTTTCTTT. This gives the protein CASSYQGYTEAFF.

About this clone: One end of the junction does not line up with germline, which may come from a read error. The rearrangement links TRBV7-7 to TRBJ2-1; 11 bases are a match to TRBD2. From germline, CDR1 is SSHAT and CDR2 FNYEAQ (reference sequence). CDR3 length: 15 residues. This CDR3 is CASSELAGAINEQFF. CDR3 nucleotides: TGTGCTAGCAGCGAACTAGCGGGAGCTATCAATGAGCAGTTCTTC.

The chain combines TRBV9 with TRBJ2-5; TRBD1 matches 10 bases. CDR3 length equals 15 residues. In germline, CDR1 is SGDLS, CDR2 YYNGEE. V was clipped by 2 bases and J by 5 bases; unmatched bases: 6. The CDR3 reads CASSVGTGAAETQYF. In DNA, the CDR3 is TGTGCCAGCAGCGTCGGGACAGGGGCGGCGGAGACCCAGTACTTC.

The J gene is TRBJ1-2, the V gene TRBV20-1; no definite D call. The CDR3 is 11 amino acids. V dropped 6 bases and J dropped 8 bases, with 13 bases sitting between them. Germline CDR1 DFQATT, CDR2 SNEGSKA (reference sequence). For the CDR3, the DNA is TGCAGTGCCTCCGCTCCCGAGGGCTACACCTTC. Translating gives CSASAPEGYTF.

V usage is TRBV5-4 and J usage is TRBJ1-6, with a tentative D call TRBD1 (6 bases). The germline gives CDR1 SGHNT, CDR2 YYREEE (reference sequence). The CDR3 is 14 amino acids. Trimming stripped 0 bases from V and 11 bases from J, with 12 bases between. CDR3 sequence reads: CASSLGTGRAPLHF. The CDR3 region has the DNA TGTGCCAGCAGCTTGGGAACAGGGAGAGCACCCCTCCACTTT.

The chain employs TRBV10-3 and TRBJ2-3, with 12 bases identical to TRBD2. The V gene's germline CDR1 is ENHRY and CDR2 SYGVKD. This CDR3 region has 16 residues. J was trimmed by 2 bases and V by 7 bases; bases with no gene match: 7. CDR3 residues: CAIILTSGGHTDTQYF. The CDR3, as DNA: TGTGCCATCATCCTGACTAGCGGGGGCCACACAGATACGCAGTATTTT.

Only a few counts were recorded for this clone. The genes are TRBV27 and TRBJ1-4; 9 bases fit TRBD1. Germline V CDR1 and CDR2: MNHEY, SMNVEV (reference sequence). This CDR3 spans 14 amino acids. Trimming removed 6 bases from V and 5 bases from J; junction bases left unmatched: 4. CDR3 DNA sequence: TGTGCCAGCAGACCCGACAGGGGGAATGAAAAACTGTTTTTT. This encodes CASRPDRGNEKLFF.

The J gene is TRBJ2-5, the V gene TRBV28; no clear D gene. Trimming removed 6 bases at V and 1 base at J, with 18 bases between. The CDR3 runs to 16 residues. Germline lookup yields CDR1 MDHEN and CDR2 SYDVKM. This CDR3 reads CASRPMAGLRQETQYF. The CDR3 region has the DNA TGTGCCAGCAGGCCGATGGCAGGCCTACGCCAAGAGACCCAGTACTTC.

CDR3 region: CASSIVGDRADTIYF. The CDR3, as DNA: TGTGCCAGTAGTATAGTCGGTGACAGGGCGGACACCATATATTTT. The V gene is TRBV19, the J gene TRBJ1-3; 7 nucleotides align to TRBD1. Trimming at V came to 1 base and at J to 8 bases, leaving 8 bases not matched to a gene. Germline V gives CDR1 LNHDA, CDR2 SQIVND (reference sequence). CDR3 length: 15 amino acids.

The chain has TRBV27 and TRBJ1-2, with a possible D match to TRBD1 (6 bases). The CDR3 is 12 residues long. The germline V gene encodes CDR1 MNHEY and CDR2 SMNVEV (reference sequence). V shed 6 bases and J shed 6 bases, with 11 bases lying between them. DNA for the CDR3: TGTGCCAGCAGGACCACAGGGAATGGCTACACCTTC. This translates into CASRTTGNGYTF.